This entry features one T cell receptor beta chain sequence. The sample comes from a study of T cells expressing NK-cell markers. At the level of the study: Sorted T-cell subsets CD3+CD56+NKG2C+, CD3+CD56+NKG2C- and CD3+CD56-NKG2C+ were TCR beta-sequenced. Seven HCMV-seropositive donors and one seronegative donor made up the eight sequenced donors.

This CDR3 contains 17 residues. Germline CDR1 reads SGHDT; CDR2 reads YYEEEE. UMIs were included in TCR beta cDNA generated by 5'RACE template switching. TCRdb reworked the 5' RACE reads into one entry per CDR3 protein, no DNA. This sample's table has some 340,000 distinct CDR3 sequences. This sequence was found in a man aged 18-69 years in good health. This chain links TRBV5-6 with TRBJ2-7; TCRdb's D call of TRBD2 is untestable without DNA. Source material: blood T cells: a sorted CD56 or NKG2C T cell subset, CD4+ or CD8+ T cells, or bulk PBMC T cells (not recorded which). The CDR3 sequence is CASSLVGGIGSSDEQYF.